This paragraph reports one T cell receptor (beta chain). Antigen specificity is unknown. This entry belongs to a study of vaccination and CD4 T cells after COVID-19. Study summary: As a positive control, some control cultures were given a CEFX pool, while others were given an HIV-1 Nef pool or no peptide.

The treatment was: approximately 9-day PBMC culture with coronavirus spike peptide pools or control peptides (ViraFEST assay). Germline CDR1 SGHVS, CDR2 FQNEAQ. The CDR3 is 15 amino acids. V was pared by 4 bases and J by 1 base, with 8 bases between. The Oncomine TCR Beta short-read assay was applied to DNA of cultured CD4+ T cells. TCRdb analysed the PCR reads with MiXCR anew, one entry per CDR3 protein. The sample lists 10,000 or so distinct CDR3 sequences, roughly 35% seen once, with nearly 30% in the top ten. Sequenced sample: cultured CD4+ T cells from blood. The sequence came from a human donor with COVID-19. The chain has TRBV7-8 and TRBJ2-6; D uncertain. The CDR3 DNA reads TGTGCCAGCAGCTCAAGGGTATCTGGGGCCAACGTCCTGACTTTC. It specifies CASSSRVSGANVLTF.